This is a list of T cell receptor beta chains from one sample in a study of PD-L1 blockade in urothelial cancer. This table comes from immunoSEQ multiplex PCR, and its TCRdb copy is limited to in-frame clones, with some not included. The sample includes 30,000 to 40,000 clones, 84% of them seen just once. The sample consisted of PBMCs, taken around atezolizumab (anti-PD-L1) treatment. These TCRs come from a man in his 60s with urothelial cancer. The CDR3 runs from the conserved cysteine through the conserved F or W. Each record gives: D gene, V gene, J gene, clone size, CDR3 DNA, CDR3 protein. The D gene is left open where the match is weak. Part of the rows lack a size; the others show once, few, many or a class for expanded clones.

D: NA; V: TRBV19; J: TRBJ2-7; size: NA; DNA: TGTGCCAGTAGTATAGCTGGGCGGAGGGGCGCCTACGAGCAGTACTTC; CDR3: CASSIAGRRGAYEQYF
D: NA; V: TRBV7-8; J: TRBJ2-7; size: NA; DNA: TGTGCCAGCAGCTTAAGTAACAACCAAGCGTACGAGCAGTACTTC; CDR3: CASSLSNNQAYEQYF
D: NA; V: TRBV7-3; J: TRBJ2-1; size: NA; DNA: TGTGCCAGCAGCTTACAAGCCAGAGAGGCTCAGTTCTTC; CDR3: CASSLQAREAQFF
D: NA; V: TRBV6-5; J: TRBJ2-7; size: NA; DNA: TGTGCCAGCAGTACCGGGACACTGAGCTCCTACGAGCAGTACTTC; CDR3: CASSTGTLSSYEQYF
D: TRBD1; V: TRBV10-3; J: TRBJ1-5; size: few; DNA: TGTGCCATCAGTGAGTCTCGGAGGACAGGTAGCAATCAGCCCCAGCATTTT; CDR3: CAISESRRTGSNQPQHF
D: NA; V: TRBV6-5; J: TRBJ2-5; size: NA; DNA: TGTGCCAGCAGTTACTGGTCAGGGCGATACCAAGAGACCCAGTACTTC; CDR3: CASSYWSGRYQETQYF
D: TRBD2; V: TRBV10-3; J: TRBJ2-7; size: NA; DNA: TGTGCCATCAGTGAGTACGCTAGCGGGAGTGGGTCTAGCGAGCAGTACTTC; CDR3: CAISEYASGSGSSEQYF
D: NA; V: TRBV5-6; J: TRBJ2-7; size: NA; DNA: TGTGCCAGCAGCCCTCTCGGGGAGGTAAAGTACGAGCAGTACTTC; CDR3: CASSPLGEVKYEQYF
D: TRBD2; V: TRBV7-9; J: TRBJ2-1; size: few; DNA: TGTGCCAGCAGCTTATACCTAGCGGGCTCCTACAATGAGCAGTTCTTC; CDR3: CASSLYLAGSYNEQFF
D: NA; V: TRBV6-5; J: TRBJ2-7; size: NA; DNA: TGTGCCAGCAGTTACAGGGGGTCCGCCGAGTACTTC; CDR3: CASSYRGSAEYF
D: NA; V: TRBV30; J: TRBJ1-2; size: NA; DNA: TGTGCCTGGAGTGAGCCCCAGGGCTATGGCTACACCTTC; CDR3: CAWSEPQGYGYTF
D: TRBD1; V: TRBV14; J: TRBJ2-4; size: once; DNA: TGTGCCAGCAGCGCTACAGGGGGGATAGCCAAAAACATTCAGTACTTC; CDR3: CASSATGGIAKNIQYF
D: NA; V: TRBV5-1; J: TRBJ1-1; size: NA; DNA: TGCGCCAGCAGAGAAGGGGGGGGGCGAAACACTGAAGCTTTCTTT; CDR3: CASREGGGRNTEAFF
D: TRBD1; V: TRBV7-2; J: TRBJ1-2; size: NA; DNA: TGTGCCAGCAGCCAGGGACAGGGGGCGGTTGGCTACACCTTC; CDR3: CASSQGQGAVGYTF
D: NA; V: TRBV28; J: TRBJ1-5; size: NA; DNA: TGTGCCAGCAGCGGGGGAGATTGGGAGCCCCAGCATTTT; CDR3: CASSGGDWEPQHF
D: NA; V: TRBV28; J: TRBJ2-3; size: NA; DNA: TGTGCCAGCAGCGGGTCGGGGGGCTACACAGATACGCAGTATTTT; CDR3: CASSGSGGYTDTQYF
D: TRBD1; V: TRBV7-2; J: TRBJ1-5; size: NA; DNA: TGTGCCAGCAGCCCACAGGGGGCTGGGCAGCCCCAGCATTTT; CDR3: CASSPQGAGQPQHF
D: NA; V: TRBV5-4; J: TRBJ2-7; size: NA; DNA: TGTGCCAGCAGTCAGGCCCGGCGCAGTGAGCAGTACTTC; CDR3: CASSQARRSEQYF
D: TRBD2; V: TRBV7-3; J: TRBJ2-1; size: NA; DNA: TGTGCCAGCAGCTTAGATTGGGGGGGGTATGAGCAGTTCTTC; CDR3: CASSLDWGGYEQFF
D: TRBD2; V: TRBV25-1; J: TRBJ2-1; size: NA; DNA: TGTGCCAGCAGAGGGACTAGCGGGGCATTGTACAATGAGCAGTTCTTC; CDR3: CASRGTSGALYNEQFF
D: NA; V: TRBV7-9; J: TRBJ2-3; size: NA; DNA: TGTGCCAGCAGCGAACTACAGGGTTCGCCAGATACGCAGTATTTT; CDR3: CASSELQGSPDTQYF
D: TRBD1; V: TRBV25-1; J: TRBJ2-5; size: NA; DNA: TGTGCCAGCAGAGACAGGGTTCGGGAGACCCAGTACTTC; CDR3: CASRDRVRETQYF
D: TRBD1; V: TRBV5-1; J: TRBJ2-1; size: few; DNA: TGCGCCAGCAGCTCACTCGCCGGACAGGGCTACAATGAGCAGTTCTTC; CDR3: CASSSLAGQGYNEQFF
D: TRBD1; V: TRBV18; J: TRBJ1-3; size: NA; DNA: TGTGCCAGCTCACCGCTCGGGACAGACTCTGGAAACACCATATATTTT; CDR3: CASSPLGTDSGNTIYF
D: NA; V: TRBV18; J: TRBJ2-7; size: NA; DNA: TGTGCCAGCTCACCAGGACTCACCAAAGCCTACGAGCAGTACTTC; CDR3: CASSPGLTKAYEQYF
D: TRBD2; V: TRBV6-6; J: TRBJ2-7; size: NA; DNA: TGTGCCAGCAGGATACTAGCGGGAGGGAAGAATGACGAGCAGTACTTC; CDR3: CASRILAGGKNDEQYF
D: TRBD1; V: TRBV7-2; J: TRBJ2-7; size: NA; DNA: TGTGCCAGCAGCGTCGACAGGGGCGAGCAGTACTTC; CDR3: CASSVDRGEQYF
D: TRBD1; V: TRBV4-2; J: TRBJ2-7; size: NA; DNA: TGTGCCAGCAGCCAAGGACAGGGGAATTACGAGCAGTACTTC; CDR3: CASSQGQGNYEQYF
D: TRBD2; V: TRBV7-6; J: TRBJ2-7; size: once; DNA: TGTGCCAGCAGCTCAGGGGGACTAGCGAGCTCCTACGAGCAGTACTTC; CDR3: CASSSGGLASSYEQYF
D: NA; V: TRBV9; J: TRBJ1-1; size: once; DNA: TGTGCCAGCAGCCCCACTGGGAACACTGAAGCTTTCTTT; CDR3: CASSPTGNTEAFF
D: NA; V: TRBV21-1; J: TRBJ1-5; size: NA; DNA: TGTGCCAGCAGCAAGGAGGGGCGGGGAAAGGGATATAGCAATCAGCCCCAGCATTTT; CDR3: CASSKEGRGKGYSNQPQHF
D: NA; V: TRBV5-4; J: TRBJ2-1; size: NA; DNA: TGTGCCAGCAGCGACGAGAACAGGGTCAATGAGCAGTTCTTC; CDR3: CASSDENRVNEQFF
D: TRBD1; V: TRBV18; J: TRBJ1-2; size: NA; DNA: TGTGCCAGCTCATCCGGACAGGACACGTATGGCTACACCTTC; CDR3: CASSSGQDTYGYTF
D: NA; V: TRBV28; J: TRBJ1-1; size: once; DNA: TGTGCCAGCACTTTGAACACTGAAGCTTTCTTT; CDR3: CASTLNTEAFF
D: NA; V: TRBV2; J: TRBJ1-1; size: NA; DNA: TGTGCCAGCAGTGTCTATCTGAACACTGAAGCTTTCTTT; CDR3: CASSVYLNTEAFF
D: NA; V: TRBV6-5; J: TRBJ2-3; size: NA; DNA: TGTGCCAGCAGCCTCCGGACAGTCCTCACAGATACGCAGTATTTT; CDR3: CASSLRTVLTDTQYF
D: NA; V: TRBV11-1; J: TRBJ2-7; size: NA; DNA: TGTGCCAGCAGCCCTAGCGGTGGGGACACCGTTGACTTC; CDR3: CASSPSGGDTVDF
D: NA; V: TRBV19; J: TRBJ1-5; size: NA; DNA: TGTGCCAGTAGCCCTCTTAGTAGCGGCGCTTATAGCAATCAGCCCCAGCATTTT; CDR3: CASSPLSSGAYSNQPQHF
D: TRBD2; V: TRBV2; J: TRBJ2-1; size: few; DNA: TGTGCCAGCAGACTGGGTCGACTAGCGGGAGGGCCTAGGGATAATGAGCAGTTCTTC; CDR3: CASRLGRLAGGPRDNEQFF
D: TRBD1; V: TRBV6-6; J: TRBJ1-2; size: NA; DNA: TGTGCCAGCAGTTACTCCCCAGGGGGCGGTGGCTACACCTTC; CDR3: CASSYSPGGGGYTF
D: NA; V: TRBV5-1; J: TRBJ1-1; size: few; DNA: TGCGCCAGCAGGTTCTCGACAGAGAACACTGAAGCTTTCTTT; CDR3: CASRFSTENTEAFF
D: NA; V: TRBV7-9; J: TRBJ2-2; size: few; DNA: TGTGCCAGCAGCTTACTAGCTACCGGGGAGCTGTTTTTT; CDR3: CASSLLATGELFF
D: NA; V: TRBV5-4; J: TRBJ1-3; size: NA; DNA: TGTGCCAGCAGCTTGGCCCAGGGATCTGGAAACACCATATATTTT; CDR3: CASSLAQGSGNTIYF
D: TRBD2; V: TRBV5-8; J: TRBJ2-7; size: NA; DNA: TGTGCCAGCAGCGGACGGGGGGGGCAGGGCTACGAGCAGTACTTC; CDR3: CASSGRGGQGYEQYF
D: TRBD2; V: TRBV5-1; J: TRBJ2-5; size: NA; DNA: TGCGCCAGCAGCTTGGCCGGGACTAGCGAAGAGACCCAGTACTTC; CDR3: CASSLAGTSEETQYF
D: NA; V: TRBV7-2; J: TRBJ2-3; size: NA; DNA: TGTGCCAGCAGCTTAGTTTCTTTTACGGGAGCCCACCCAGATACGCAGTATTTT; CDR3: CASSLVSFTGAHPDTQYF
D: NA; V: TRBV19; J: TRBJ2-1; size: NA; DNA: TGTGCCAGTAGTATCGGCCTCCTAGTAGGCAATGAGCAGTTCTTC; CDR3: CASSIGLLVGNEQFF
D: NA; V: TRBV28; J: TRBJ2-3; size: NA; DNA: TGTGCCAGCAGGAGAACAGATACGCAGTATTTT; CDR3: CASRRTDTQYF
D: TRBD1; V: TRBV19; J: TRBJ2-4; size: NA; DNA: TGTGCCAGTAGTATTAGGACAGGGGTGAACATTCAGTACTTC; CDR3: CASSIRTGVNIQYF
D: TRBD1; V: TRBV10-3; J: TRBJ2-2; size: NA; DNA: TGTGCCATCAGTGAGCCTACCCCGGGGACAGATGGTACCGGGGAGCTGTTTTTT; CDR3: CAISEPTPGTDGTGELFF
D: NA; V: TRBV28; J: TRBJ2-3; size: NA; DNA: TGTGCCAGCAGTCCCAACACAGATACGCAGTATTTT; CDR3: CASSPNTDTQYF
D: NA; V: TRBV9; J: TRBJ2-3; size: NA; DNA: TGTGCCAGCAGCGTAGCGGGAGATACGCAGTATTTT; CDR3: CASSVAGDTQYF
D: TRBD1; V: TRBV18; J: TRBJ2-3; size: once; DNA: TGTGCCAGCTCACGGGGACAGGGCACAGATACGCAGTATTTT; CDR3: CASSRGQGTDTQYF
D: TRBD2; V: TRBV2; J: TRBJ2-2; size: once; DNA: TGTGCCAGCAGTCCGGTACTAGCGGGAACCGGGGAGCTGTTTTTT; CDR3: CASSPVLAGTGELFF
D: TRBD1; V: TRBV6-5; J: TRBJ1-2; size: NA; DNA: TGTGCCAGCAGTCCGGGACAGGGTACCTATGGCTACACCTTC; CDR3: CASSPGQGTYGYTF
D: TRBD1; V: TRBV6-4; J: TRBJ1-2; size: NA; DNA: TGTGCCAGCAGTGACTGGGACAGCCCTTATGGCTACACCTTC; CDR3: CASSDWDSPYGYTF
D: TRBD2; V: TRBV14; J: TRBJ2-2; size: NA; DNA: TGTGCCAGCAGCCACACCGTACGTATCACCGGACTAGCGACTAAAACCGAACACCGGGGAGCTGTTTTT; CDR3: CASSHTVRITGLATKTEHRGAVF
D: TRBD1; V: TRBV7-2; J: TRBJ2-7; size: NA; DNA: TGTGCCAGCAGCCAAAGGGGACAGGGGGCCGACGAGCAGTACTTC; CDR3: CASSQRGQGADEQYF
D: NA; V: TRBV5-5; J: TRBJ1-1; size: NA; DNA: TGTGCCAGCAGACCACTCGCGAACACTGAAGCTTTCTTT; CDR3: CASRPLANTEAFF
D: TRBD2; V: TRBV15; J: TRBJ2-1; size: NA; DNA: TGTGCCACCAACGGACTAGCGGACAATGAGCAGTTCTTC; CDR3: CATNGLADNEQFF